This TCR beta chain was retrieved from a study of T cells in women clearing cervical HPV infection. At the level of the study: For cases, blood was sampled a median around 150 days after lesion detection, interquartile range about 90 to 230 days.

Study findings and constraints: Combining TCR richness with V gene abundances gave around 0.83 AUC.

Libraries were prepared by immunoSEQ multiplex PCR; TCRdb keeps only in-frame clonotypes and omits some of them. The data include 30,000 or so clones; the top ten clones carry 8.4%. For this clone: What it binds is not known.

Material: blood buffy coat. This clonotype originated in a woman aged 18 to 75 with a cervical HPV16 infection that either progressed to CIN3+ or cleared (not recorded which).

CDR3 DNA (partial): TGCAGTGCTTCTAGCGGGAGGGCATTTGAG. This sequence encodes CSASSGRAFE. In full, the CDR3 reads CSASSGRAFEQFF. V usage is TRBV20-1 and J usage is TRBJ2-1, with 12 nucleotides matching TRBD2. With the read ending 3 residues before the CDR3 end, the germline J gene is used to fill in that end. The CDR3 runs 13 residues. CDR1 DFQATT and CDR2 SNEGSKA come from the germline V gene (reference sequence). With 5 bases clipped from V and 9 bases from J, the junction kept 5 bases outside the gene matches.